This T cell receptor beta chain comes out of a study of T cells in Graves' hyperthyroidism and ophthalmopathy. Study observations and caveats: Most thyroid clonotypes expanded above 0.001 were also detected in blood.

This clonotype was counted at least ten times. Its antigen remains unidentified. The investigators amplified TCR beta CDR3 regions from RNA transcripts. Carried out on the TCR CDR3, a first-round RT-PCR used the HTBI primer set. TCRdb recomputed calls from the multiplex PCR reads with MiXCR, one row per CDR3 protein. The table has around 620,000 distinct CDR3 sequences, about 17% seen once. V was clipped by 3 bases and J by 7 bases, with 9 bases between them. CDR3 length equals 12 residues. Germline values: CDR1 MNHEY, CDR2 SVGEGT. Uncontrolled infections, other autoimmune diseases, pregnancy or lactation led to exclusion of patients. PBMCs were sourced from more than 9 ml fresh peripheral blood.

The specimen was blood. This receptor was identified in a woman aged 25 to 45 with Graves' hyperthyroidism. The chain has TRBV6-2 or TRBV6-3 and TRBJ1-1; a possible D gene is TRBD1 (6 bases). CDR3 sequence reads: CASSYKQGEAFF. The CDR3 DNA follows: TGTGCCAGCAGTTATAAACAGGGTGAAGCTTTCTTT.